This TCR beta chain was recorded in a study of cytomegalovirus exposure and HLA in healthy donors. The donors, nominally healthy at sampling, likely had unrecorded immune exposures. Unmatched junction bases numbered 5, after V lost 5 bases and J lost 3 bases. CDR1 is SQVTM and CDR2 is ANQGSEA in the germline V gene. The CDR3 consists of 14 residues. PCR employed 60 Vbeta and 13 Jbeta primers. Generated by immunoSEQ multiplex PCR, the TCRdb table keeps only in-frame clones and is missing some. The data hold over 150,000 clones, with around 79% observed a single time. A note on this clone: What it binds is unknown.

Study-level points and caveats: Presence/absence analyses rested on an assumption that sequencing depth was roughly uniform across donors.

This TCR was sampled from a man aged 25 to 45 in good health and CMV-seropositive. Sequenced: PBMCs. The rearrangement joins TRBV29-1 to TRBJ2-7; 12 positions agree with TRBD1. The chain's CDR3 is CSVTGTGGFYEQYF. In DNA form, the CDR3 reads TGCAGCGTTACCGGGACAGGGGGCTTCTACGAGCAGTACTTC.